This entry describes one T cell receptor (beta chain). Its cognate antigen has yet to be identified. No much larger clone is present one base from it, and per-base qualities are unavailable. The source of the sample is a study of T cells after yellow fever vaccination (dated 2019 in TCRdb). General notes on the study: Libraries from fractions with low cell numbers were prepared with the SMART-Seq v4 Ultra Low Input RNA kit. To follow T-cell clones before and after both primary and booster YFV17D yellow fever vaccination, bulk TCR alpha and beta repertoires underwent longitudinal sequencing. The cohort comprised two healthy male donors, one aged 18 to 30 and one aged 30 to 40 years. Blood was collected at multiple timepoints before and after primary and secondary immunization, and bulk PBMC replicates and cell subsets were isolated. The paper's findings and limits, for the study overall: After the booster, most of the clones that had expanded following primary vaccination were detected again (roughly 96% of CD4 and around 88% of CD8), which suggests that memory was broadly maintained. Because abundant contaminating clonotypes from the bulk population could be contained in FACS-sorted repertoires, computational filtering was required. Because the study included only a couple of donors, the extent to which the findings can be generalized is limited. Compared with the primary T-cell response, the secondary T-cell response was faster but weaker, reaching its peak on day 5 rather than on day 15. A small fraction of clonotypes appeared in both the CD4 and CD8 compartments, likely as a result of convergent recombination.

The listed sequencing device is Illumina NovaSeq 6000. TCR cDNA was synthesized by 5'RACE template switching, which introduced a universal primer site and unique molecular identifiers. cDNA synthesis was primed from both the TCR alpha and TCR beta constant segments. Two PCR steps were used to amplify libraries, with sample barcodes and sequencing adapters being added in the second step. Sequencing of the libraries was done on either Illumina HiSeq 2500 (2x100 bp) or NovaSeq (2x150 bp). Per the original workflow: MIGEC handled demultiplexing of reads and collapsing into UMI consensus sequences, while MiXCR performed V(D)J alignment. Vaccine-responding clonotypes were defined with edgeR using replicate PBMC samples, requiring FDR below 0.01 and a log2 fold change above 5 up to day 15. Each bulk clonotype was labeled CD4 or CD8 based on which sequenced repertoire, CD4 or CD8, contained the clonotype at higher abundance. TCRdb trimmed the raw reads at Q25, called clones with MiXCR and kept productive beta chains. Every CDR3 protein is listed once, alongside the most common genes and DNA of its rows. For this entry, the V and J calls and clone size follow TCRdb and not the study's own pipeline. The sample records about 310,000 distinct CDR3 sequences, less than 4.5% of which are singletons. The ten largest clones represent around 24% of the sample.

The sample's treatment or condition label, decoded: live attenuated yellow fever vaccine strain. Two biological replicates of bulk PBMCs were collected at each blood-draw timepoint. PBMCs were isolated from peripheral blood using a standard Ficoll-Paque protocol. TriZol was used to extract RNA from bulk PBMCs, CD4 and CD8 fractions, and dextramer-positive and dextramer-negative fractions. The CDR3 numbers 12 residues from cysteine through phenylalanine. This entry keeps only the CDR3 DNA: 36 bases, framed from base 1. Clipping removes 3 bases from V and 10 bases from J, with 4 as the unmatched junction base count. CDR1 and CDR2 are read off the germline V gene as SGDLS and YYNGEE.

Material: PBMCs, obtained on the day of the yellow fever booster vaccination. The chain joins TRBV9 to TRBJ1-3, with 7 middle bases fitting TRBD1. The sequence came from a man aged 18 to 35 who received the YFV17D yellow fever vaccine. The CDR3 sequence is CASSAGQKTIYF. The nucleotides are TGTGCCAGCAGCGCGGGACAGAAGACCATATATTTT. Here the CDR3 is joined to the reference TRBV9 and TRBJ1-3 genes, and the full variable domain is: DSGVTQTPKHLITATGQRVTLRCSPRSGDLSVYWYQQSLDQGLQFLIQYYNGEERAKGNILERFSAQQFPDLHSELNLSSLELGDSALYFCASSAGQKTIYFGEGSWLTVV.